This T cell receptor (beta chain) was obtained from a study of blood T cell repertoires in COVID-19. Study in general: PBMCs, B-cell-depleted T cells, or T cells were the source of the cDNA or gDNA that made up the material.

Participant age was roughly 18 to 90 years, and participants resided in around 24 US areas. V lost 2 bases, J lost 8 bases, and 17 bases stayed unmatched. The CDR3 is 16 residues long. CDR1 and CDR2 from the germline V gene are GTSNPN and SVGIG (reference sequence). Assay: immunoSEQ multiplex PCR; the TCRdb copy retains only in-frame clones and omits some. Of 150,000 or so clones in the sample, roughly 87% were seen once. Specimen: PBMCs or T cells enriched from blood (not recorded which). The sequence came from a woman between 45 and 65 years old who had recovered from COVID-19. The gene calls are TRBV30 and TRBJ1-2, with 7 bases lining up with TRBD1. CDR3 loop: CAWSHPGQHLSRGYTF. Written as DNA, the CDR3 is TGTGCCTGGAGTCACCCGGGACAGCACCTTTCTAGGGGCTACACCTTC.